Following are 26 T cell receptor beta chains from one sample sequenced in a study of cytomegalovirus exposure and HLA in healthy donors. The PCR was carried out with 60 Vbeta primers and 13 Jbeta primers. TCRdb's copy holds only in-frame clones and misses some; the assay was immunoSEQ multiplex PCR. The sample includes 170,000 or so clones, roughly 80% of them seen just once. The sample was PBMCs. All receptors come from a woman aged 45-60 years in good health and CMV-seronegative.

The chain links TRBV10-3 to TRBJ1-2; 10 bases are shared with TRBD1. This CDR3 region has 15 residues. Germline values: CDR1 ENHRY, CDR2 SYGVKD. V trimming: 5 bases; J trimming: 7 bases; junction bases outside the gene matches: 10. The CDR3 DNA follows: TGTGCCATCAGTCCCGGGACAGGGGCAGTCTCTGGCTACACCTTC. It translates to CAISPGTGAVSGYTF.

The chain carries TRBV12-5 and TRBJ2-3; TRBD2 matches 13 bases. This CDR3 has 16 residues. CDR1 and CDR2 (germline): LGHNT, FRNRAP. Trimming cost V 6 bases and J 0 bases; bases outside gene matches: 3. CDR3 bases: TGTGCTAGTGGCAAGGGACTAGCGGGGAGCACAGATACGCAGTATTTT. Translated, it gives CASGKGLAGSTDTQYF.

This rearrangement joins TRBV19 to TRBJ2-1; 11 positions agree with TRBD2. The V segment lost 4 bases and the J segment 2 bases; nucleotides outside the gene matches: 7. This CDR3 contains 17 residues. The germline V gene has CDR1 LNHDA and CDR2 SQIVND (reference sequence). CDR3 coding DNA: TGTGCCAGTAGTAACCCTAGCGGGGGGTCCGCCTACAATGAGCAGTTCTTC. The encoded protein is CASSNPSGGSAYNEQFF.

The chain recombines TRBV18 with TRBJ2-4, with D unresolved. Germline V CDR1 and CDR2: KGHSH, LQKENI. The germline V and J ends were trimmed by 6 bases and 4 bases, with 10 bases remaining between them. CDR3 size: 13 residues. The CDR3 protein is CASSPGLKNIQYF. CDR3 sequence (DNA): TGTGCCAGCTCCCCCGGGTTGAAAAACATTCAGTACTTC.

The chain combines TRBV5-1 with TRBJ2-3, with D possibly matching TRBD2 (6 bases). The CDR3 covers 16 residues. Germline CDR1 SGHRS, CDR2 YFSETQ. V lost 0 bases to trimming and J lost 1 base, with 12 bases between them. In nucleotides, the CDR3 is TGCGCCAGCAGCTTGGTCGAACTAGCCGGCACAGATACGCAGTATTTT. It translates to CASSLVELAGTDTQYF.

In its sample, this clone was seen once. The gene calls are TRBV7-9 and TRBJ2-5; 9 bases are shared with TRBD2. Trimming took 5 bases from V and 1 from J; bases not matched to a gene: 5. This CDR3 is built from 15 residues. Germline lookup yields CDR1 SEHNR and CDR2 FQNEAQ (reference sequence). CDR3 coding DNA: TGTGCCAGCAGCACCCCTAGCGGGACCCAAGAGACCCAGTACTTC. Protein sequence: CASSTPSGTQETQYF.

This CDR3 is CASSDGQANYGYTF. The CDR3 DNA reads TGCGCCAGCAGTGACGGTCAAGCTAACTATGGCTACACCTTC. This chain links TRBV10-1 with TRBJ1-2; no reliable D call. From germline, CDR1 is WNHNN and CDR2 SYGVQD (reference sequence). This CDR3 is built from 14 residues. Trimming took off 3 bases at V and 0 bases at J, with 8 bases between the two ends.

This clone was picked up one time. The J gene is TRBJ2-5, the V gene TRBV2; D might be TRBD1 (5 bases). Germline V gene sequence: CDR1 SNHLY, CDR2 FYNNEI. Trimming took 2 bases from V and 0 from J, leaving 13 bases between them. The CDR3 length is 16 residues. The CDR3 coding sequence is TGTGCCAGCAGTGAACCCTTGACAGTGTACCAAGAGACCCAGTACTTC. Translated, it gives CASSEPLTVYQETQYF.

This rearrangement joins TRBV7-9 to TRBJ2-1; a possible D gene is TRBD2 (7 bases). The ends were cut back, 7 bases at V and 4 bases at J, with 11 bases in the middle. This CDR3 has 13 amino acids. Germline V gene sequence: CDR1 SEHNR, CDR2 FQNEAQ (reference sequence). This CDR3 is CASMAGAYNEQFF. CDR3 DNA sequence: TGTGCCAGCATGGCGGGGGCATACAATGAGCAGTTCTTC.

The J gene is TRBJ1-1, the V gene TRBV6-5, with D possibly TRBD1 on 6 matching bases. The CDR3 loop spans 16 amino acids. Germline assignment: CDR1 MNHEY and CDR2 SVGAGI. Trimming shortened V by 2 bases and J by 3 bases, and 16 bases separated the two germline ends. In nucleotides, the CDR3 is TGTGCCAGCAGTTACACCCAGGGGAAATCGTACACTGAAGCTTTCTTT. The encoded protein is CASSYTQGKSYTEAFF.

The chain links TRBV28 to TRBJ1-5, with D uncertain. The CDR3 is 13 residues long. Trimming removed 6 bases at V and 2 bases at J, with 8 bases between. Germline CDR1 and CDR2: MDHEN and SYDVKM. CDR3 amino acids: CASRAARNQPQHF. The CDR3 region has the DNA TGTGCCAGCAGAGCCGCCCGCAATCAGCCCCAGCATTTT.

V gene TRBV2 combines with J gene TRBJ2-4; D gene uncertain. CDR1 and CDR2 (germline): SNHLY, FYNNEI. V dropped 6 bases and J dropped 0 bases, with 9 bases sitting between them. CDR3 length: 14 amino acids. CDR3 sequence reads: CASRATIAKNIQYF. CDR3 sequence (DNA): TGTGCCAGCAGAGCGACCATAGCCAAAAACATTCAGTACTTC.

For the CDR3, the DNA is TGTGCCAGCAGCTCCCCAGGGACAGGGGCGGACGAGCAGTACTTC. Protein sequence: CASSSPGTGADEQYF. V and J are TRBV7-2 and TRBJ2-7, with 10 bases identical to TRBD1. With V trimmed by 4 bases and J by 5 bases, 8 bases remained unmatched. There are 15 residues in the CDR3. The germline gives CDR1 SGHTA, CDR2 FQGNSA.

The genes are TRBV7-9 and TRBJ2-7; TRBD2 might be the D (5 bases). From germline, CDR1 is SEHNR and CDR2 FQNEAQ (reference sequence). This CDR3 is built from 15 residues. V was clipped by 5 bases and J by 0 bases, with 14 bases between them. CDR3: CASSPASGSSYEQYF. The DNA of the CDR3 is TGTGCCAGCAGCCCTGCAAGCGGAAGCTCCTACGAGCAGTACTTC.

The chain is built from TRBV27 and TRBJ2-7, with TRBD1 as a possible D gene (6 bases). Germline-derived CDR1 and CDR2 are MNHEY and SMNVEV (reference sequence). The CDR3 spans 13 residues. The V gene lost 6 bases and the J gene lost 2 bases, with 11 bases spanning the gap. CDR3 loop: CASRDSITYEQYF. The CDR3 DNA reads as TGTGCCAGCAGGGACAGTATTACCTACGAGCAGTACTTC.

V and J are TRBV28 and TRBJ1-2; D uncertain. This CDR3 has 15 residues. Germline CDR1 is MDHEN and CDR2 is SYDVKM. V shed 10 bases and J shed 0 bases, with 18 bases lying between them. The CDR3, as DNA: TGTGCCATACTCGGAGTTGCGGGATCTAACTATGGCTACACCTTC. This encodes CAILGVAGSNYGYTF.

This chain links TRBV11-3 with TRBJ2-1, with 8 bases fitting TRBD2. The CDR3 has 14 residues. The germline V gene encodes CDR1 SGHNT and CDR2 YENEEA. V trimming: 1 base; J trimming: 4 bases; junction bases outside the gene matches: 0. The CDR3 DNA is TGTGCCAGCAGCTTAGGCGGGAGGTACAATGAGCAGTTCTTC. It encodes CASSLGGRYNEQFF.

CDR3 amino acids: CASSRTGPYEQYF. CDR3 bases: TGTGCCAGCAGTCGGACAGGCCCCTACGAGCAGTACTTC. The chain has TRBV6-5 and TRBJ2-7; TRBD1 aligns across 7 bases. CDR3 length: 13 amino acids. The germline gives CDR1 MNHEY, CDR2 SVGAGI. V lost 5 bases and J lost 2; bases outside the gene matches: 3.

Only a few counts were recorded for this clone. J is TRBJ1-5 and V is TRBV28, with D possibly being TRBD1 (6 bases). Germline V gives CDR1 MDHEN, CDR2 SYDVKM. This CDR3 region has 16 residues. Trimming removed 3 bases from V and 0 bases from J, with 12 bases in between. The CDR3 nucleotides are TGTGCCAGCAGTTTTGACTACAGGGATAGCAATCAGCCCCAGCATTTT. Translated: CASSFDYRDSNQPQHF.

J is TRBJ1-2 and V is TRBV27; the D is unclear. Germline V gene lookup returns CDR1 MNHEY and CDR2 SMNVEV (reference sequence). The V gene lost 2 bases and the J gene lost 2 bases, with 6 bases spanning the gap. The CDR3 extends over 13 amino acids. This CDR3 reads CASSLRGNYGYTF. The DNA for the CDR3 is TGTGCCAGCAGTTTACGGGGAAACTATGGCTACACCTTC.

V gene TRBV2 combines with J gene TRBJ1-3; the D is unclear. Germline V gene lookup returns CDR1 SNHLY and CDR2 FYNNEI. The CDR3 spans 15 residues. V was shortened by 4 bases and J by 6 bases, with 16 bases between the two germline ends. The CDR3 loop reads CASSVYGRSENTIYF. The CDR3 DNA sequence: TGTGCCAGCAGTGTTTATGGGAGATCGGAAAACACCATATATTTT.

The chain couples TRBV10-1 to TRBJ2-7; 8 bases match TRBD2. The CDR3 runs 13 residues. Germline V lookup: CDR1 WNHNN, CDR2 SYGVQD (reference sequence). Unmatched junction bases numbered 4, after V lost 5 bases and J lost 4 bases. The CDR3 loop is CASSPGTSYEQYF. The CDR3 bases are TGCGCCAGCAGTCCCGGGACTAGTTACGAGCAGTACTTC.

This clone appeared a few times. This chain links TRBV7-3 with TRBJ2-5; TRBD1 matches 9 bases. TRBJ2-7 matches the DNA end more closely, so the J call is doubtful. This CDR3 is built from 13 residues. Germline V lookup: CDR1 SGHTA, CDR2 FQGTGA. CDR3: CASSVRQGGEQYF. The CDR3 bases are TGTGCCAGCAGCGTGAGACAGGGGGGCGAGCAGTACTTC.

J is TRBJ1-3 and V is TRBV9; D is undetermined. The length of the CDR3 is 13 residues. V was shortened by 4 bases and J by 1 base, with 6 bases between the two germline ends. CDR1 is SGDLS, CDR2 YYNGEE, per germline. In DNA form, the CDR3 reads TGTGCCAGCAGCCAGCGGTCTGGAAACACCATATATTTT. This encodes CASSQRSGNTIYF.

This clone appeared a single time. The V call is TRBV28, the J call TRBJ2-5; D is perhaps TRBD1 (5 bases). The germline V and J ends were trimmed by 8 bases and 11 bases, with 18 bases remaining between them. Germline values: CDR1 MDHEN, CDR2 SYDVKM. This CDR3 is 12 amino acids long. The DNA for the CDR3 is TGTGCCAGCGGCCTCCAGGACACCGGGCAGTACTTC. Protein: CASGLQDTGQYF.

This clone appeared a single time. The gene calls are TRBV11-1 and TRBJ2-7, with 7 bases that match TRBD1. The CDR3 contains 15 residues. The trim removed 6 bases at V and 4 bases at J, leaving 12 bases unmatched. CDR1 and CDR2 from the germline V gene are SGHAT and FQDESV (reference sequence). CDR3 DNA: TGTGCCAGCAGGCGACCCGGGACAGCGACTTACGAGCAGTACTTC. Amino acid sequence: CASRRPGTATYEQYF.